The 14 T cell receptor beta chains below come from one sample, sequenced in a study of prognosis after radiotherapy for stage I lung cancer. Amplicons of TCR beta CDR3 were generated from genomic DNA by two-round multiplex PCR. The use of primers specific to each TRBV and TRBJ gene characterized first-round PCR. Using its own MiXCR run on the multiplex PCR reads, TCRdb lists one record per CDR3 protein. The sample holds roughly 11,000 distinct CDR3 sequences, about 54% seen once. Sample: PBMCs, taken before or after stereotactic body radiation therapy (not recorded which). The receptor source for this set is a donor at least 50 years old with non-small cell lung cancer.

By sample share, this clonotype is medium-sized. CDR3 amino acids: CASSLGGLTEAFF. The DNA for the CDR3 is TGTGCCAGCAGTTTAGGGGGGCTCACTGAAGCTTTCTTT. This sequence joins TRBV27 and TRBJ1-1, with D possibly TRBD1 on 6 matching bases. This CDR3 comprises 13 residues. Trimming shortened V by 2 bases and J by 4 bases, and 8 bases separated the two germline ends. CDR1 and CDR2 (germline): MNHEY, SMNVEV (reference sequence).

Notes on this clonotype: A far larger clone is off by one base, so a read error is likely. The rearrangement links TRBV6-6 to TRBJ2-1, with D perhaps TRBD1 (6 bases). The CDR3 has 18 residues. Germline V gives CDR1 MNHNY, CDR2 SVGAGI (reference sequence). This chain's CDR3 is CVSSYPGRTESSYNEQFF. Here the CDR3 DNA reads TGTGTCAGCAGTTACCCAGGGCGGACAGAGAGCTCCTACAATGAGCAGTTCTTC.

J is TRBJ2-7 and V is TRBV24-1; D may be TRBD1 or TRBD2 (5 bases each). Per germline, CDR1 KGHDR and CDR2 SFDVKD. This CDR3 is built from 13 residues. Between the trimmed V and J ends, which lost 3 bases and 4 bases, there was a span of 9 bases. The CDR3 DNA follows: TGTGCCACCAGTGATCAGAGGGGATACGAGCAGTACTTC. It yields the protein CATSDQRGYEQYF.

On this clonotype: Just one base apart from a much larger clone, this may be a read error. The chain links TRBV7-3 to TRBJ2-1; 7 positions agree with TRBD2. Germline V lookup: CDR1 SGHTA, CDR2 FQGTGA. The CDR3 is 14 amino acids. CDR3 bases: TGTGCCTGCAGCCCCGGACTAGAGGGCAATGAGCAGTTCTTC. It is translated as CACSPGLEGNEQFF.

This clonotype was seen ten or more times. V gene TRBV5-5 combines with J gene TRBJ2-3; 7 nucleotides align to TRBD1. The trim removed 4 bases at V and 3 bases at J, leaving 8 bases unmatched. The CDR3 covers 15 residues. Germline V gives CDR1 SGHKS, CDR2 YYEKEE (reference sequence). CDR3 protein: CASSPLTGITDTQYF. The DNA of the CDR3 is TGTGCCAGCAGCCCATTGACAGGGATTACAGATACGCAGTATTTT.

The chain carries TRBV7-3 and TRBJ1-3; D is unclear. Deletions cut 5 bases from V and 2 bases from J, with 25 bases between. The germline CDR1 and CDR2 sequences are SGHTA and FQGTGA. The CDR3 length is 19 residues. CDR3 bases: TGTGCCAGCAGCCCATGCAAGTTTAGTGTTTACGTTGCTGGAAACACCATATATTTT. Encoded protein: CASSPCKFSVYVAGNTIYF.

The chain uses TRBV6-2 or TRBV6-3 and TRBJ2-3; D uncertain. Germline V gives CDR1 MNHEY, CDR2 SVGEGT. The CDR3 spans 13 residues. Trimming cost V 7 bases and J 2 bases, with 10 bases left between them. CDR3 sequence reads: CASTKATTDTQYF. In DNA form, the CDR3 reads TGTGCCAGCACGAAGGCGACCACAGATACGCAGTATTTT.

This clonotype ranks as medium-sized (0.01 to 0.1%). The chain joins TRBV4-2 to TRBJ1-1, with D perhaps TRBD1 (5 bases). The CDR3 spans 15 residues. The germline V and J ends were trimmed by 0 bases and 5 bases, with 13 bases remaining between them. CDR1 and CDR2 (germline): LGHNA, YNFKEQ. The CDR3 spells CASSQEGSGRTEAFF. The CDR3, as DNA: TGTGCCAGCAGCCAAGAAGGTTCGGGGCGAACTGAAGCTTTCTTT.

In the case of this clonotype: This probably arose from a read error, given a far larger clone one base away. This chain joins TRBV6-4 and TRBJ1-5; possible D gene TRBD1, 5 bases. From germline, CDR1 is MRHNA and CDR2 SNTAGT. The V gene lost 5 bases and the J gene lost 2 bases, with 22 bases spanning the gap. The CDR3 contains 18 residues. CDR3 coding DNA: TGTGCCAGCAGTTACCCAGGACATGGGGCATTTGGCAATCAGCCCCAGCATTTT. It specifies CASSYPGHGAFGNQPQHF.

The V gene is TRBV11-3, the J gene TRBJ2-7, with 12 bases fitting TRBD2. The V gene end was trimmed by 3 bases and the J gene end by 4 bases; junction bases not matched to a gene: 1. The CDR3 consists of 14 residues. Per germline, CDR1 SGHNT and CDR2 YENEEA. In nucleotides, the CDR3 is TGTGCCAGCAGCTTCGGACTAGCGGGGTACGAGCAGTACTTC. This translates into CASSFGLAGYEQYF.

This clonotype is medium-sized by share. This rearrangement joins TRBV27 to TRBJ2-3; 9 bases fit TRBD2. The V gene's germline CDR1 is MNHEY and CDR2 SMNVEV (reference sequence). The J segment lost 5 bases and the V segment lost 2 bases, leaving 2 bases of the junction unmatched. This CDR3 spans 14 amino acids. The CDR3 loop is CASSLAGGVDTQYF. For the CDR3, the DNA is TGTGCCAGCAGTTTAGCGGGAGGGGTAGATACGCAGTATTTT.

This clonotype ranks as medium-sized. The chain employs TRBV6-1 and TRBJ2-6; possibly TRBD2 for D (5 bases). The CDR3 has 16 residues. Germline CDR1 and CDR2: MNHNS and SASEGT. Trimming stripped 8 bases from V and 1 base from J, with 15 bases between. CDR3 sequence reads: CASATMGSSGANVLTF. The DNA for the CDR3 is TGTGCCAGCGCCACGATGGGGAGTTCTGGGGCCAACGTCCTGACTTTC.

This clonotype was detected many times. The chain carries TRBV5-4 and TRBJ2-1, with D uncertain. The V end was cut by 1 base, the J end by 8 bases, with 13 bases between. Germline V gene lookup returns CDR1 SGHNT and CDR2 YYREEE (reference sequence). The CDR3 spans 14 residues. The CDR3 DNA sequence: TGTGCCAGCAGCTTGAGTAGGGCCATGGATGAGCAGTTCTTC. It yields the protein CASSLSRAMDEQFF.

The V call is TRBV3-1, the J call TRBJ1-5; D ambiguous. Germline V gene data show CDR1 as LGHDT and CDR2 as YNNKEL (reference sequence). This CDR3 has 14 residues. V lost 3 bases, J lost 6 bases, and 12 bases lay in between. The CDR3 bases are TGTGCCAGCAGCCATGGTTTGTCAAGTCAGCCCCAGCATTTT. The encoded protein is CASSHGLSSQPQHF.